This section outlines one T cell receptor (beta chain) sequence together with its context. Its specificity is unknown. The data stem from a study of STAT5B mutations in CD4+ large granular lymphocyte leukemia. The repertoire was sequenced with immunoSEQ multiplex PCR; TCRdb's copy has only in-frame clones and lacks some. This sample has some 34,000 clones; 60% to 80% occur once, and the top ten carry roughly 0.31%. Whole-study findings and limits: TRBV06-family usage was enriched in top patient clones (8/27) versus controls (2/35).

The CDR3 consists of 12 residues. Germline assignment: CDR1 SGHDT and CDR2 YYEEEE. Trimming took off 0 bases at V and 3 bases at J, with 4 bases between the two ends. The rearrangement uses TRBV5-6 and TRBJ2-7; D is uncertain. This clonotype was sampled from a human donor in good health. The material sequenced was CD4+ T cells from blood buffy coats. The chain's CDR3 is CASSLGGYEQYF. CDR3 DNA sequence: TGTGCCAGCAGCTTGGGTGGCTACGAGCAGTACTTC.